This section outlines one TCR beta chain sequence together with its context. The source of the sample is a study of shared clonotypes between healthy human individuals. Study at large: Each donor had three CD4 naive, three CD4 memory, two CD8 naive and one CD8 memory plate.

The table came from immunoSEQ multiplex PCR; TCRdb's copy has only in-frame clones and leaves some out. The data contain 2 million to 2.5 million clones, about 95% of them singletons. CDR3 size: 17 residues. Trimming removed 9 bases from V and 0 bases from J, with 21 bases in between. Germline V gene sequence: CDR1 SNHLY, CDR2 FYNNEI. Only CD45RO-negative cells positively selected for CCR7 counted as naive CD8 cells, so terminally differentiated effector memory CD45RA+ cells were excluded. This TCR derives from a man between 18 and 35 years old in good health. Sequencing was done on a sample of naive CD8+ T cells sorted from blood. V gene TRBV2 combines with J gene TRBJ2-4; D is unresolved. The CDR3 DNA reads TGTGCCAGTATCGAACAACCCGGGCAGTTAGCCAAAAACATTCAGTACTTC. Protein: CASIEQPGQLAKNIQYF.